This section outlines one T cell receptor (beta chain) sequence together with its context. This sample stems from a study of technical replicates of blood from a few donors. The CDR3 covers 13 residues. The ends were cut back, 0 bases at V and 5 bases at J, with 10 bases in the middle. The germline gives CDR1 GTSNPN, CDR2 SVGIG (reference sequence). Only in-frame clones appear in the TCRdb table, and some are missing; sequencing was by immunoSEQ multiplex PCR. Found here are about 88,000 clones, about 90% of them singletons; the top ten hold 0.2% to 0.3%. The chain combines TRBV30 with TRBJ1-1; D is unresolved. The sequenced sample consisted of T cells isolated from PBMCs. The receptor comes from a human donor in good health. The CDR3 loop reads CAWSVGEWTEAFF. The CDR3 nucleotides are TGTGCCTGGAGTGTCGGGGAATGGACTGAAGCTTTCTTT.